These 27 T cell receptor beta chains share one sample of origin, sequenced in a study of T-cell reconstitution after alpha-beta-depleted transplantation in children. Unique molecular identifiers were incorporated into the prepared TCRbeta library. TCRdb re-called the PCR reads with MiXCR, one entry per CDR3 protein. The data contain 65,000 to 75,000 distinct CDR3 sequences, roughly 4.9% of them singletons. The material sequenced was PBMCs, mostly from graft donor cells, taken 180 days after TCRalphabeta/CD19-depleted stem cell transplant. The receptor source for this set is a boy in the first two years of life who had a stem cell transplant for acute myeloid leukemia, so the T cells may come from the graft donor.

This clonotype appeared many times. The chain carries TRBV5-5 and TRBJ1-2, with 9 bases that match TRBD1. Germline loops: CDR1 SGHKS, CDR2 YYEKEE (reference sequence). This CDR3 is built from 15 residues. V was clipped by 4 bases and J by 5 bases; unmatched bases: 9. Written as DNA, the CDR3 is TGTGCCAGCAGCGGCTCACAGGGGGCGCTTTATGGCTACACCTTC. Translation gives CASSGSQGALYGYTF.

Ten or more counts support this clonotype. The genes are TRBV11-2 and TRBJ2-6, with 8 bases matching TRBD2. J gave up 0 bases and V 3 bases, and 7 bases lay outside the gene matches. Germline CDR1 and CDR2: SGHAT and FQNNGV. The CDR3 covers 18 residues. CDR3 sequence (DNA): TGTGCCAGCAGCTTCGGGGGGGCGCCCGGCTCTGGGGCCAACGTCCTGACTTTC. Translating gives CASSFGGAPGSGANVLTF.

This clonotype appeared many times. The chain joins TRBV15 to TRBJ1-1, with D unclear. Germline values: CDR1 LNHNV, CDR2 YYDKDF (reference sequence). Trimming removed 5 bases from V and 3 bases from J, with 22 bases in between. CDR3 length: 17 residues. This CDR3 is CATSFPWWRERDTEAFF. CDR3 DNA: TGTGCCACCAGCTTCCCGTGGTGGAGGGAGAGGGACACTGAAGCTTTCTTT.

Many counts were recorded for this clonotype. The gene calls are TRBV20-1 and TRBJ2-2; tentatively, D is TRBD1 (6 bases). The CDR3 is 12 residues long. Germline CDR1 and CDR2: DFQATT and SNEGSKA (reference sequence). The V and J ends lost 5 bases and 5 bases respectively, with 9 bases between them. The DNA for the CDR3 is TGCAGTGCTGTTACAGGGACCGGGGAGCTGTTTTTT. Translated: CSAVTGTGELFF.

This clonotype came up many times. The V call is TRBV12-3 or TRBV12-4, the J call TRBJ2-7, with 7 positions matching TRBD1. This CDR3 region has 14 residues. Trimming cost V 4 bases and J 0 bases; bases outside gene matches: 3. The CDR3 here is CASSYRDSSYEQYF. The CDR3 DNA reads TGTGCCAGCAGTTACCGGGACAGCTCCTACGAGCAGTACTTC.

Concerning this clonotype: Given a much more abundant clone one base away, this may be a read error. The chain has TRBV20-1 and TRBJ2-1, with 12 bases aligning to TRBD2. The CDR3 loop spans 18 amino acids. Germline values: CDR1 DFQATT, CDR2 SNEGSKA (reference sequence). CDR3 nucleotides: TGCTGTGCCTGCACTAGCGGGGGGCCACTGAGCTCCTACAATGAGCAGTTCTTC. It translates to CCACTSGGPLSSYNEQFF.

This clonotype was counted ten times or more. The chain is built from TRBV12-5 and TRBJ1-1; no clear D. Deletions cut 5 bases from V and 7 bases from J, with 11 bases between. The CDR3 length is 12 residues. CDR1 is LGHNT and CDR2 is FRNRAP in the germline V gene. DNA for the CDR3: TGTGCTAGTGGTCCCCCAGTCGGTGAAGCTTTCTTT. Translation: CASGPPVGEAFF.

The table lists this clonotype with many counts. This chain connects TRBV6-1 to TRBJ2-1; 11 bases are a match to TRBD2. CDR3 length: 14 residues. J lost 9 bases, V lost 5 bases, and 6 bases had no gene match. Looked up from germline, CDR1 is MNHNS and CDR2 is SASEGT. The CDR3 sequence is CASSRLAGWAEQFF. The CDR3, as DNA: TGTGCCAGCAGTAGACTAGCGGGGTGGGCTGAGCAGTTCTTC.

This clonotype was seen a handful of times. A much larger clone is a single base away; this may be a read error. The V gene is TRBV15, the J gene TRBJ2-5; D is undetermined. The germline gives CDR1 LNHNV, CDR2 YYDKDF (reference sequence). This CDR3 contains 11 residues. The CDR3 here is CATSRTSTQNF. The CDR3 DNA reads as TGTGCCACCAGCAGAACCTCGACCCAGAACTTC.

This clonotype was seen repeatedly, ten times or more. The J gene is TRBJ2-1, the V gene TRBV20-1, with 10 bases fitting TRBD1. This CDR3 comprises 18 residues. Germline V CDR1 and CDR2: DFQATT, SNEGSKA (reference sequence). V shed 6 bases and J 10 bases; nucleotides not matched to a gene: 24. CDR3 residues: CSAPKQPSGTGALSEQFF. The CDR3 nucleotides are TGCAGTGCCCCCAAACAACCATCCGGGACAGGGGCTTTGAGCGAGCAGTTCTTC.

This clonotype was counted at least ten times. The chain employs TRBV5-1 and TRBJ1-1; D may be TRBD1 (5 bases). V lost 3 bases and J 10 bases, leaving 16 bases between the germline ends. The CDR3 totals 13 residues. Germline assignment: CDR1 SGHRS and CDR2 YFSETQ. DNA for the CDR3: TGCGCCAGCAGCTCCGGGAACAGGTGGCGAGCTTTCTTT. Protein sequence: CASSSGNRWRAFF. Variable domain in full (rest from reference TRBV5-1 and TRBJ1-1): KAGVTQTPRYLIKTRGQQVTLSCSPISGHRSVSWYQQTPGQGLQFLFEYFSETQRNKGNFPGRFSGRQFSNSRSEMNVSTLELGDSALYLCASSSGNRWRAFFGQGTRLTVV.

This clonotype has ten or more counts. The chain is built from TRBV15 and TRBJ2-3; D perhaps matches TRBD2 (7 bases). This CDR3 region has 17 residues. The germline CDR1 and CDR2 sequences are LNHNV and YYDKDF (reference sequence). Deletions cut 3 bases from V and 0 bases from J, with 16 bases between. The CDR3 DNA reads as TGTGCCACCAGCAGGGGGGACGGCGGGGGCAGCACAGATACGCAGTATTTT. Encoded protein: CATSRGDGGGSTDTQYF.

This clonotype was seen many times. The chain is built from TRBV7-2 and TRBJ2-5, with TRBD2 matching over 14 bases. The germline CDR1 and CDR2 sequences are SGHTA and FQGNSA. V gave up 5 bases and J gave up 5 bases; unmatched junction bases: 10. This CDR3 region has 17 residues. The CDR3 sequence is CASSPRTSGGRWETQYF. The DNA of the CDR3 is TGTGCCAGCAGCCCTCGGACTAGCGGGGGGAGGTGGGAGACCCAGTACTTC. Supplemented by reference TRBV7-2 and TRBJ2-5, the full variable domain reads GAGVSQSPSNKVTEKGKDVELRCDPISGHTALYWYRQSLGQGLEFLIYFQGNSAPDKSGLPSDRFSAERTGGSVSTLTIQRTQQEDSAVYLCASSPRTSGGRWETQYFGPGTRLLVL.

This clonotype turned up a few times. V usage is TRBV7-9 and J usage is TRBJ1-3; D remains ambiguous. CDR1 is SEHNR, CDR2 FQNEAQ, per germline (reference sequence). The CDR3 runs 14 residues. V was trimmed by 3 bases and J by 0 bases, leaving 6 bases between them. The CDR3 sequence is CASSFLYSGNTIYF. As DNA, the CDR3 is TGTGCCAGCAGCTTTCTCTACTCTGGAAACACCATATATTTT.

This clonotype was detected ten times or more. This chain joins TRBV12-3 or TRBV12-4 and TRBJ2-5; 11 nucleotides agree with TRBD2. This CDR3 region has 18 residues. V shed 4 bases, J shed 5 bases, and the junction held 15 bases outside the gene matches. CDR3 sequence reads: CASSYRPLAGGTGETQYF. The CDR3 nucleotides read TGTGCCAGCAGTTACCGTCCCCTAGCGGGGGGAACGGGGGAGACCCAGTACTTC.

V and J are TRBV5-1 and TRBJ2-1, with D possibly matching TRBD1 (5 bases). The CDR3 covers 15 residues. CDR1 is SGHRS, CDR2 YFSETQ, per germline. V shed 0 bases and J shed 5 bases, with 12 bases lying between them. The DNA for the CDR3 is TGCGCCAGCAGCTTGGGGCAGGGTGACGACAATGAGCAGTTCTTC. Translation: CASSLGQGDDNEQFF. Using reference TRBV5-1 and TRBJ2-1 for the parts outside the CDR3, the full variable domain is KAGVTQTPRYLIKTRGQQVTLSCSPISGHRSVSWYQQTPGQGLQFLFEYFSETQRNKGNFPGRFSGRQFSNSRSEMNVSTLELGDSALYLCASSLGQGDDNEQFFGPGTRLTVL.

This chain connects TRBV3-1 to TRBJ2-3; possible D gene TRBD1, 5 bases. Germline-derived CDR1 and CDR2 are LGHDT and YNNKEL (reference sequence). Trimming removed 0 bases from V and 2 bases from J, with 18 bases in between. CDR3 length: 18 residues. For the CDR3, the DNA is TGTGCCAGCAGCCAAGAAGGGGCCTCGCCTGAGGTCACAGATACGCAGTATTTT. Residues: CASSQEGASPEVTDTQYF.

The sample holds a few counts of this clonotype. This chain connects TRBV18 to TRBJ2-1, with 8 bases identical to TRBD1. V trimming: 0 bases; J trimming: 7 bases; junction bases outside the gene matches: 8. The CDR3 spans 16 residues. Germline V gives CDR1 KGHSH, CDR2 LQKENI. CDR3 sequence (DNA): TGTGCCAGCTCACCACCATCTATAACAGGGGGGAATGAGCAGTTCTTC. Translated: CASSPPSITGGNEQFF.

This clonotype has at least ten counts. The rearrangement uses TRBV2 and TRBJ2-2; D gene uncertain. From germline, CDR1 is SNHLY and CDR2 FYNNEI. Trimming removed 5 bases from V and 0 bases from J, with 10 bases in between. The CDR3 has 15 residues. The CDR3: CASSIAHPNTGELFF. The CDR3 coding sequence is TGTGCCAGCAGTATTGCACACCCGAACACCGGGGAGCTGTTTTTT.

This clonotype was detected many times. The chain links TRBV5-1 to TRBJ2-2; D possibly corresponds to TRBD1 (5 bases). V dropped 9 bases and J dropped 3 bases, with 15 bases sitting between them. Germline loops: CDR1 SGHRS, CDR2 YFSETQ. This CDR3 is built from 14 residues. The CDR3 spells CATSGYLDTGELFF. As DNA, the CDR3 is TGCGCCACCTCAGGGTATTTAGACACCGGGGAGCTGTTTTTT.

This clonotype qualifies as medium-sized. DNA of the CDR3: TGCGCCAGCAGCCCCCCCTGGGCAGGGGGCTCCGGGGAGCTGTTTTTT. Amino acid sequence: CASSPPWAGGSGELFF. The rearrangement joins TRBV4-1 to TRBJ2-2, with TRBD1 identical over 8 bases. CDR3 size: 16 residues. Per germline, CDR1 MGHRA and CDR2 YSYEKL. Trimming cost V 4 bases and J 6 bases; bases outside gene matches: 10.

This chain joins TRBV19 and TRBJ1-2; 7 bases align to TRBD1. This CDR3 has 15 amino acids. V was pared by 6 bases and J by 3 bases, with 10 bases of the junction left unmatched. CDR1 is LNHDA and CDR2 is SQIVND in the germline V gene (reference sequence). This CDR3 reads CASSAGQLSYYGYTF. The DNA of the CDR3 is TGTGCCAGTAGCGCGGGACAGCTCTCCTACTATGGCTACACCTTC.

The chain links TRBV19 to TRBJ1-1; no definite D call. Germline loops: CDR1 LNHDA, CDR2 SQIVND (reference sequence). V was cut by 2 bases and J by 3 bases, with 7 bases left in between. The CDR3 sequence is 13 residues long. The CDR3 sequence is CASSITEDTEAFF. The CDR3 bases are TGTGCCAGTAGTATAACGGAGGACACTGAAGCTTTCTTT. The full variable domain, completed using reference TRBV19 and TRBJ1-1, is DGGITQSPKYLFRKEGQNVTLSCEQNLNHDAMYWYRQDPGQGLRLIYYSQIVNDFQKGDIAEGYSVSREKKESFPLTVTSAQKNPTAFYLCASSITEDTEAFFGQGTRLTVV.

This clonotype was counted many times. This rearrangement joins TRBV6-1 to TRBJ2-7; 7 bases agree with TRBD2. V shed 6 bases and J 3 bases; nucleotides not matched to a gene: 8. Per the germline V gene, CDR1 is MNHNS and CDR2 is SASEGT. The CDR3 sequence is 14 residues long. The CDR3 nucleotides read TGTGCCAGCAGCCCCGCTGCGGGGGACTACGAGCAGTACGTC. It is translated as CASSPAAGDYEQYV.

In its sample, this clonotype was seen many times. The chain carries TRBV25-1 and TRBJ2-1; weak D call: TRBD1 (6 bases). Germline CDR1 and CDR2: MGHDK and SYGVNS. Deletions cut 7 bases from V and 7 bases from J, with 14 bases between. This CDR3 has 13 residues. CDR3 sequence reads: CASKTGTRNEQFF. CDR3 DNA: TGTGCCAGCAAAACCGGGACAAGGAATGAGCAGTTCTTC.

As DNA, the CDR3 is TGCGCCAGCACTAGAAACGCGGGCACCGGGGAGCTGTTTTTT. Protein sequence: CASTRNAGTGELFF. This chain links TRBV5-1 with TRBJ2-2, with D possibly TRBD2 on 5 matching bases. With 6 bases removed from V and 4 bases from J, the gap between germline ends came to 13 bases. This CDR3 is 14 amino acids long. Germline V gives CDR1 SGHRS, CDR2 YFSETQ.

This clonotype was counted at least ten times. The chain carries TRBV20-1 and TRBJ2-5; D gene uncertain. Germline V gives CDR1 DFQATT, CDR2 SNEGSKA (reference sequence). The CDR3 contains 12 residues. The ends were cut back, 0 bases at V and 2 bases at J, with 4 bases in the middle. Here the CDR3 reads CSAREGQETQYF. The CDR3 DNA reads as TGCAGTGCTAGAGAAGGGCAAGAGACCCAGTACTTC.